These 19 T cell receptor beta chains were sequenced from one sample in a study of T cell repertoires in cytomegalovirus infection. MiXCR, run by TCRdb on the reads, gives a single entry per CDR3 protein. The sample lists 150,000 to 190,000 distinct CDR3 sequences, about 20% seen once, with 11% in the top ten. The sequenced material came from PBMCs. Receptors were obtained from a human donor in good health (CMV status not recorded). Some clones in this sample may be carry-over from other donors' samples.

The genes are TRBV7-2 and TRBJ2-7; TRBD1 matches at 12 bases. CDR1 and CDR2 (germline): SGHTA, FQGNSA. V shed 6 bases, J shed 5 bases, and the junction held 8 bases outside the gene matches. This CDR3 comprises 15 residues. CDR3 DNA: TGTGCCAGCAGTCGCACGGGACAGGGGGCGAACGAGCAGTACTTC. This encodes CASSRTGQGANEQYF.

The chain joins TRBV5-6 to TRBJ1-4, with D possibly matching TRBD1 (6 bases). The germline CDR1 and CDR2 sequences are SGHDT and YYEEEE. V shed 4 bases and J shed 4 bases, with 11 bases lying between them. CDR3 size: 14 residues. For the CDR3, the DNA is TGTGCCAGCAGCCGGGGCAGGGGTAATGAAAAACTGTTTTTT. It yields the protein CASSRGRGNEKLFF. The whole variable domain, filled in from reference TRBV5-6 and TRBJ1-4, reads DAGVTQSPTHLIKTRGQQVTLRCSPKSGHDTVSWYQQALGQGPQFIFQYYEEEERQRGNFPDRFSGHQFPNYSSELNVNALLLGDSALYLCASSRGRGNEKLFFGSGTQLSVL.

This clonotype was picked up many times. This chain joins TRBV18 and TRBJ1-2; unclear D gene. Trimming removed 2 bases at V and 5 bases at J, with 12 bases between. The CDR3 spans 14 residues. Per germline, CDR1 KGHSH and CDR2 LQKENI. Here the CDR3 DNA reads TGTGCCAGCTCACCAAGCCAGCAGTCTTATGGCTACACCTTC. It translates to CASSPSQQSYGYTF.

In its sample, this clonotype was seen many times. This chain links TRBV7-2 with TRBJ2-3; 11 bases fit TRBD2. CDR3 size: 18 residues. J lost 2 bases, V lost 1 base, and 8 bases had no gene match. Germline V gene lookup returns CDR1 SGHTA and CDR2 FQGNSA. CDR3 coding DNA: TGTGCCAGCAGCTTAGATGGTGCTAGCGGGGGGCCCACAGATACGCAGTATTTT. Protein: CASSLDGASGGPTDTQYF. Together with reference TRBV7-2 and TRBJ2-3, the CDR3 gives the full variable domain: GAGVSQSPSNKVTEKGKDVELRCDPISGHTALYWYRQSLGQGLEFLIYFQGNSAPDKSGLPSDRFSAERTGGSVSTLTIQRTQQEDSAVYLCASSLDGASGGPTDTQYFGPGTRLTVL.

The table lists this clonotype with a few counts. This rearrangement joins TRBV28 to TRBJ1-2; TRBD1 might be the D (5 bases). Germline CDR1 MDHEN, CDR2 SYDVKM. CDR3 length equals 14 residues. The V end lost 3 bases, the J end lost 1 base, and 9 bases lay between the germline ends. The CDR3 DNA reads TGTGCCAGCAGTTTGTGGCAGGGTAACTATGGCTACACCTTC. It specifies CASSLWQGNYGYTF.

This chain connects TRBV18 to TRBJ1-1; 7 nucleotides match TRBD1. CDR1 is KGHSH and CDR2 is LQKENI in the germline V gene. With 5 bases clipped from V and 5 bases from J, the junction kept 5 bases outside the gene matches. This CDR3 has 13 amino acids. This CDR3 is CASSIGTETEAFF. The CDR3 coding sequence is TGTGCCAGCTCAATCGGGACAGAGACTGAAGCTTTCTTT.

This clonotype has more than one count but fewer than ten. V is TRBV7-2 and J is TRBJ2-2, with D possibly TRBD1 on 6 matching bases. The CDR3 length is 17 residues. CDR1 is SGHTA and CDR2 is FQGNSA in the germline V gene. Trimming took off 5 bases at V and 1 base at J, with 17 bases between the two ends. For the CDR3, the DNA is TGTGCCAGCAGCCGCCTAACCGGGACACAGAACACCGGGGAGCTGTTTTTT. It codes for CASSRLTGTQNTGELFF.

Comments on this clonotype: It may be a read error: a sequence one base away is much more abundant. The CDR3 spells CASSYSTPSYTDTRYF. The DNA of the CDR3 is TGTGCCAGCAGTTACTCGACCCCCTCTTACACAGATACGCGGTATTTT. The chain employs TRBV6-2 or TRBV6-3 and TRBJ2-3; D gene unclear. This CDR3 region has 16 residues. CDR1 MNHEY and CDR2 SVGEGT come from the germline V gene.

On this clonotype: Possible read error: a much larger clone is one base away. The chain links TRBV7-9 to TRBJ2-1; tentative D call: TRBD2 (6 bases). V shed 2 bases and J shed 7 bases, with 15 bases lying between them. The V gene's germline CDR1 is SEHNR and CDR2 FQNEAQ (reference sequence). CDR3 length: 15 amino acids. The CDR3 DNA follows: TGTGCCAGCAGCTTAATGGGAGGAGGGAAAAATGAGCAGTTCTTC. Amino acid sequence: CASSLMGGGKNEQFF.

The V gene is TRBV28, the J gene TRBJ1-6; tentative D call: TRBD1 (6 bases). CDR3 length: 15 amino acids. Germline assignment: CDR1 MDHEN and CDR2 SYDVKM. V gave up 6 bases and J gave up 7 bases, with 16 bases separating them. The CDR3 bases are TGTGCCAGCAGGGGGGGCCGGGGGAGCAATTCACCCCTCCACTTT. This translates into CASRGGRGSNSPLHF.

J is TRBJ1-2 and V is TRBV11-2; 7 positions match TRBD1. CDR3 length: 15 amino acids. Trimming took 3 bases from V and 6 from J; bases not matched to a gene: 10. From germline, CDR1 is SGHAT and CDR2 FQNNGV. The CDR3 sequence: CASSLGTEDVHGYTF. As DNA, the CDR3 is TGTGCCAGCAGCTTGGGGACAGAGGACGTTCATGGCTACACCTTC. The full variable domain, its missing parts supplied by reference TRBV11-2 and TRBJ1-2, is EAGVAQSPRYKIIEKRQSVAFWCNPISGHATLYWYQQILGQGPKLLIQFQNNGVVDDSQLPKDRFSAERLKGVDSTLKIQPAKLEDSAVYLCASSLGTEDVHGYTFGSGTRLTVV.

The chain is built from TRBV6-6 and TRBJ2-2; D gene ambiguous. Trimming took off 3 bases at V and 6 bases at J, with 5 bases between the two ends. The CDR3 has 12 residues. Germline V gives CDR1 MNHNY, CDR2 SVGAGI (reference sequence). The CDR3 reads CASSYFAGELFF. Written as DNA, the CDR3 is TGTGCCAGCAGTTATTTTGCCGGGGAGCTGTTTTTT.

The chain employs TRBV6-6 and TRBJ1-2; D remains unclear. The germline V gene encodes CDR1 MNHNY and CDR2 SVGAGI (reference sequence). V was cut by 0 bases and J by 4 bases, with 15 bases left in between. The CDR3 is 16 residues long. The CDR3: CASSYSGREGFYGYTF. CDR3 sequence (DNA): TGTGCCAGCAGTTACTCGGGCAGAGAGGGCTTCTATGGCTACACCTTC.

On this clonotype itself: Being one base from a much bigger clone, this may be a read error. This chain links TRBV2 with TRBJ1-2; possible D gene TRBD1, 6 bases. The CDR3 is 14 amino acids. The germline V gene encodes CDR1 SNHLY and CDR2 FYNNEI. CDR3: CAISDGQWEYGYTF. The CDR3 nucleotides read TGTGCCATCAGTGATGGACAGTGGGAGTATGGCTACACCTTC.

This clonotype has ten or more counts. The chain carries TRBV12-3 or TRBV12-4 and TRBJ1-4; D gene uncertain. The V gene lost 5 bases and the J gene lost 7 bases, with 8 bases spanning the gap. The length of the CDR3 is 12 residues. Here the CDR3 DNA reads TGTGCCAGCAGTCCCGACTCTGAAAAACTGTTTTTT. Amino acid sequence: CASSPDSEKLFF.

This clonotype was counted ten times or more. The chain links TRBV6-2 or TRBV6-3 to TRBJ2-6, with 10 bases matching TRBD1. J was trimmed by 2 bases and V by 4 bases; bases with no gene match: 5. The CDR3 extends over 17 amino acids. Germline CDR1 and CDR2: MNHEY and SVGEGT. CDR3 in amino acids: CASSSRTGGAGANVLTF. CDR3 nucleotides: TGTGCCAGCAGTTCCCGGACAGGGGGAGCTGGGGCCAACGTCCTGACTTTC.

This clonotype was seen at least ten times. This chain links TRBV7-2 with TRBJ1-6; D is ambiguous. CDR3 length: 14 residues. Germline CDR1 reads SGHTA; CDR2 reads FQGNSA. Between the trimmed V and J ends, which lost 1 base and 4 bases, there was a span of 5 bases. CDR3 sequence (DNA): TGTGCCAGCAGCTTAGGCGGGTATAATTCACCCCTCCACTTT. This codes for CASSLGGYNSPLHF.

This clonotype occurred many times. The J gene is TRBJ2-1, the V gene TRBV7-3, with 8 bases aligning to TRBD2. The CDR3 sequence is 14 residues long. With V trimmed by 5 bases and J by 14 bases, 14 bases remained unmatched. The germline CDR1 and CDR2 sequences are SGHTA and FQGTGA. The DNA for the CDR3 is TGTGCCAGCAGCGCCGGGGCTAGCGGGCCCCCCGAGTTCTTC. This codes for CASSAGASGPPEFF.

Only a few counts were recorded for this clonotype. The genes are TRBV14 and TRBJ2-7, with D unresolved. V shed 0 bases and J shed 4 bases, with 13 bases lying between them. Germline lookup yields CDR1 SGHDN and CDR2 FVKESK. This CDR3 spans 15 amino acids. This chain's CDR3 is CASSQDEASLYEQYF. Written as DNA, the CDR3 is TGTGCCAGCAGCCAAGATGAGGCCTCCCTTTACGAGCAGTACTTC.